The clone carrying this T cell receptor beta chain showed up many times. The antigen is not known. Germline and junction disagree at one end, which may indicate a read error. Time point defined: newly diagnosed GD, antithyroid drugs for less than 3 months. From RNA extracted from PBMCs, the TCR library was made. This entry belongs to a study of regulatory T cells in long-lasting Graves disease. About the study: Graves' patients, diagnosed recently, had received antithyroid drugs under 3 months. Regarding the study as a whole: Patients with persistent Graves' had lower TCR diversity than newly diagnosed patients.

HTBI primers from iRepertoire and Arm-PCR of CDR3 regions yielded the TCR beta libraries. Using its own MiXCR run on the multiplex PCR reads, TCRdb lists one record per CDR3 protein. The table includes 500,000 to 700,000 distinct CDR3 sequences, roughly 15% detected once. These data were also filed under a second study, of T cells in Graves' hyperthyroidism and ophthalmopathy. From that second work: A set of HTBI primers served as the primers for a first-round RT-PCR of the TCR CDR3.

The material was peripheral blood mononuclear cells (PBMCs), obtained at new diagnosis, from a patient treated with antithyroid drugs. The source of this sequence is a woman younger than 45 with Graves disease.

The CDR3 spells CASSFGNYNEQFF. CDR3 coding DNA: TGTGCCAGCAGCTTCGGTAACTACAATGAGCAGTTCTTC. The chain carries TRBV5-1 and TRBJ2-1; unclear D gene. Looked up from germline, CDR1 is SGHRS and CDR2 is YFSETQ. The CDR3 runs to 13 residues.